Shown below are 22 T cell receptor beta chains from a single sample sequenced in a study of regulatory T cells in long-lasting Graves disease. Time point in this sample: persistent/refractory GD, antithyroid drugs over 5 years with positive TRAb. PBMC-derived RNA was used for the TCR library. Investigators prepared the TCR beta libraries by applying iRepertoire HTBI primers and Arm-PCR of CDR3 regions. Via MiXCR, TCRdb re-called the multiplex PCR reads, giving one row per CDR3 protein. The sample comprises a few hundred thousand distinct CDR3 sequences, less than 25% of which are singletons, and roughly 26% rests with the top ten. Specimen: peripheral blood mononuclear cells (PBMCs), collected when the disease was refractory, from a patient treated with antithyroid drugs. The receptors shown here come from a female donor with Graves disease.

This clonotype has a count of ten or more. V is TRBV2 and J is TRBJ1-2; no firm D call. CDR3 length: 11 amino acids. Between the trimmed V and J ends, which lost 6 bases and 3 bases, there was a span of 5 bases. Germline V lookup: CDR1 SNHLY, CDR2 FYNNEI. The CDR3 region is CASRLDYGYTF. In nucleotides, the CDR3 is TGTGCCAGCAGACTGGACTATGGCTACACCTTC.

The chain has TRBV7-9 and TRBJ1-5; D perhaps matches TRBD1 (5 bases). Germline V gene sequence: CDR1 SEHNR, CDR2 FQNEAQ (reference sequence). This CDR3 is built from 15 residues. V dropped 1 base and J dropped 15 bases, with 22 bases sitting between them. Here the CDR3 DNA reads TGTGCCAGCAGCTTAGATGGGGGAGGTCGGGCCCGGAGGCATTTT. Its translation is CASSLDGGGRARRHF.

The table lists this clonotype with many counts. This chain joins TRBV28 and TRBJ2-7; 8 bases are a match to TRBD2. The CDR3 totals 15 residues. Germline V lookup: CDR1 MDHEN, CDR2 SYDVKM. After removal of 2 bases from V and 7 bases from J, the junction contained 10 bases not matched to a gene. This CDR3 reads CASSLQRESLREQYF. Here the CDR3 DNA reads TGTGCCAGCAGTTTACAGCGGGAGAGCTTACGAGAGCAGTACTTC. Full variable domain (outside the CDR3, taken from reference TRBV28 and TRBJ2-7): DVKVTQSSRYLVKRTGEKVFLECVQDMDHENMFWYRQDPGLGLRLIYFSYDVKMKEKGDIPEGYSVSREKKERFSLILESASTNQTSMYLCASSLQRESLREQYFGPGTRLTVT.

This clonotype came up a few times. The CDR3 spells CSSSGVGERQTQYF. CDR3 bases: TGCAGCTCCTCGGGGGTGGGGGAGAGACAGACCCAGTACTTC. V and J are TRBV29-1 and TRBJ2-5, with D perhaps TRBD2 (6 bases). The CDR3 length is 14 residues. Trimming removed 8 bases from V and 6 bases from J, with 22 bases in between. Germline assignment: CDR1 SQVTM and CDR2 ANQGSEA.

V and J are TRBV7-3 and TRBJ2-4; D remains unclear. Germline assignment: CDR1 SGHTA and CDR2 FQGTGA. The V end was cut by 2 bases, the J end by 4 bases, with 15 bases between. CDR3 length: 16 amino acids. CDR3 in amino acids: CASSLGPGEPKNIQYF. The CDR3 DNA follows: TGTGCCAGCAGCTTAGGCCCCGGTGAGCCGAAAAACATTCAGTACTTC.

This clonotype was detected a few times. The rearrangement links TRBV30 to TRBJ1-1; 12 nucleotides line up with TRBD1. V dropped 4 bases and J dropped 8; count of bases not matched to a gene: 11. Germline V gene lookup returns CDR1 GTSNPN and CDR2 SVGIG (reference sequence). The CDR3 extends over 15 amino acids. The CDR3 protein is CAWTGDRGPQKEAFF. The CDR3 bases are TGTGCCTGGACTGGGGACAGGGGGCCGCAGAAGGAAGCTTTCTTT.

Only a few counts were recorded for this clonotype. CDR3 nucleotide sequence: TGCAGTGCTAGGGCTATTCAGGGGGAGCAGTACTTC. Residues: CSARAIQGEQYF. The chain uses TRBV20-1 and TRBJ2-7, with D possibly being TRBD1 (6 bases). V was cut by 3 bases and J by 7 bases, with 13 bases left in between. CDR3 length: 12 amino acids. Germline lookup yields CDR1 DFQATT and CDR2 SNEGSKA (reference sequence).

As DNA, the CDR3 is TGTGCCAGCAGCCAAGGCCCGACTAGCGGGAGTGAAAAGACCCAGTACTTC. This codes for CASSQGPTSGSEKTQYF. V usage is TRBV3-1 and J usage is TRBJ2-5, with 12 bases lining up with TRBD2. The germline gives CDR1 LGHDT, CDR2 YNNKEL (reference sequence). This CDR3 comprises 17 residues. The V segment lost 1 base and the J segment 6 bases; nucleotides outside the gene matches: 9.

This chain links TRBV28 with TRBJ2-7; D possibly corresponds to TRBD1 (6 bases). Trimming pared 10 bases from V and 3 bases from J, leaving 16 bases between. The CDR3 loop spans 13 amino acids. Germline V gene sequence: CDR1 MDHEN, CDR2 SYDVKM. CDR3 sequence: CAIGQTDFYEQYF. The CDR3 region has the DNA TGTGCCATAGGACAGACTGACTTCTACGAGCAGTACTTC.

A word on this clonotype: Germline and junction disagree at one end, which may indicate a read error. This rearrangement joins TRBV12-3 or TRBV12-4 to TRBJ1-1; 11 positions match TRBD1. The CDR3 totals 17 residues. The CDR3 spells CTSSFPGQGVPNTEAFF. The DNA for the CDR3 is TGTACCAGCAGTTTCCCGGGACAGGGGGTACCGAACACTGAAGCTTTCTTT.

This clonotype was counted only a few times. The V gene is TRBV10-3, the J gene TRBJ1-2, with TRBD1 matching 9 bases. V was pared by 0 bases and J by 3 bases, with 5 bases of the junction left unmatched. The CDR3 covers 16 residues. Germline CDR1 and CDR2: ENHRY and SYGVKD. The CDR3 sequence: CAISESTGQGYYGYTF. CDR3 DNA sequence: TGTGCCATCAGTGAGTCCACGGGACAGGGATACTATGGCTACACCTTC.

A single count supports this clonotype. V usage is TRBV5-5 and J usage is TRBJ1-3, with unresolved D. The CDR3 extends over 15 amino acids. The ends were cut back, 5 bases at V and 0 bases at J, with 12 bases in the middle. CDR1 is SGHKS and CDR2 is YYEKEE in the germline V gene (reference sequence). The CDR3, as DNA: TGTGCCAGCAGTGCGGATGAATTCTCTGGAAACACCATATATTTT. Translated: CASSADEFSGNTIYF. Looking up the rest from reference TRBV5-5 and TRBJ1-3 gives the full variable domain: DAGVTQSPTHLIKTRGQQVTLRCSPISGHKSVSWYQQVLGQGPQFIFQYYEKEERGRGNFPDRFSARQFPNYSSELNVNALLLGDSALYLCASSADEFSGNTIYFGEGSWLTVV.

This clonotype was found a few times. The J gene is TRBJ1-4, the V gene TRBV7-9, with no clear D. Trimming left V 6 bases short and J 7 bases short, with 9 bases between. CDR1 SEHNR and CDR2 FQNEAQ come from the germline V gene (reference sequence). CDR3 length equals 12 residues. CDR3 DNA: TGTGCCAGCAGGGGAGATGGTGAAAAACTGTTTTTT. Its protein product is CASRGDGEKLFF. The complete variable domain, with remaining parts taken from reference TRBV7-9 and TRBJ1-4, reads DTGVSQNPRHKITKRGQNVTFRCDPISEHNRLYWYRQTLGQGPEFLTYFQNEAQLEKSRLLSDRFSAERPKGSFSTLEIQRTEQGDSAMYLCASRGDGEKLFFGSGTQLSVL.

The J gene is TRBJ2-1, the V gene TRBV20-1; D tentatively fits TRBD1 or TRBD2 (6 bases each). The V end lost 6 bases, the J end lost 7 bases, and 16 bases lay between the germline ends. The CDR3 loop spans 13 amino acids. The germline V gene has CDR1 DFQATT and CDR2 SNEGSKA (reference sequence). CDR3 sequence reads: CSAGGRWKNEQFF. The CDR3 DNA is TGCAGTGCCGGGGGCCGGTGGAAGAATGAGCAGTTCTTC.

This clonotype came up many times. The chain employs TRBV6-1 and TRBJ1-2; TRBD1 matches at 9 bases. Germline trimming cut 6 bases from V and 0 bases from J; bases unmatched to any gene: 5. The CDR3 runs 15 residues. The germline V gene has CDR1 MNHNS and CDR2 SASEGT. This CDR3 reads CASRGQGRTNYGYTF. The CDR3 nucleotides read TGTGCCAGCAGGGGACAGGGAAGGACTAACTATGGCTACACCTTC.

This clonotype was detected only a few times. A much larger clone differs by one base, so this may be a read error. The V gene is TRBV12-3 or TRBV12-4, the J gene TRBJ1-1, with D maybe TRBD1 (5 bases). The CDR3 covers 13 residues. Trimming shortened V by 6 bases and J by 3 bases, and 11 bases separated the two germline ends. CDR3 nucleotide sequence: TGTGCCAGCAGGGAGACAGTGGACACTGAAGCTTTCTTT. It specifies CASRETVDTEAFF.

This clonotype has just a few counts. The J gene is TRBJ1-1, the V gene TRBV5-1, with 9 nucleotides matching TRBD1. The ends lost 5 bases at V and 4 bases at J; junction bases unmatched: 6. This CDR3 has 14 residues. The V gene's germline CDR1 is SGHRS and CDR2 YFSETQ. DNA of the CDR3: TGCGCCAGCAGTGATGGACAGGGGATCACTGAAGCTTTCTTT. Residues: CASSDGQGITEAFF.

This clonotype was observed a few times. The J gene is TRBJ1-2, the V gene TRBV19; 8 positions match TRBD1. The germline CDR1 and CDR2 sequences are LNHDA and SQIVND (reference sequence). The ends lost 4 bases at V and 4 bases at J; junction bases unmatched: 5. The CDR3 loop spans 14 amino acids. The CDR3 region has the DNA TGTGCCAGTAGTACCCATACAGGGGGCTATGGCTACACCTTC. Its protein product is CASSTHTGGYGYTF.

This clonotype was seen at least ten times. The V call is TRBV12-3 or TRBV12-4, the J call TRBJ1-1, with D hard to call. Trimming stripped 4 bases from V and 6 bases from J, with 9 bases between. The CDR3 is 12 residues long. The CDR3 region is CASSYPGPEAFF. CDR3 bases: TGTGCCAGCAGTTACCCCGGACCTGAAGCTTTCTTT.

This chain uses TRBV5-1 with TRBJ1-1; D might be TRBD1 (6 bases). The V gene lost 4 bases and the J gene lost 0 bases, with 13 bases spanning the gap. CDR3 size: 15 residues. Germline CDR1 SGHRS, CDR2 YFSETQ. The CDR3, as DNA: TGCGCCAGCAGCGGGGGACAAATCATGAACACTGAAGCTTTCTTT. This sequence encodes CASSGGQIMNTEAFF.

This clonotype showed up many times. This chain connects TRBV7-2 to TRBJ1-1, with a possible D match to TRBD1 (5 bases). Germline V gene sequence: CDR1 SGHTA, CDR2 FQGNSA. The CDR3 is 14 amino acids. V shed 3 bases and J shed 3 bases, with 11 bases lying between them. CDR3 in amino acids: CASSFGTGDTEAFF. CDR3 DNA: TGTGCCAGCAGCTTTGGGACGGGCGACACTGAAGCTTTCTTT.

The rearrangement links TRBV9 to TRBJ1-6; D perhaps matches TRBD1 (6 bases). CDR3 length: 15 amino acids. Trimming pared 0 bases from V and 5 bases from J, leaving 9 bases between. Germline V gene lookup returns CDR1 SGDLS and CDR2 YYNGEE. CDR3 coding DNA: TGTGCCAGCAGCGTAGGGGGGGCGCATAATTCACCCCTCCACTTT. Its protein product is CASSVGGAHNSPLHF. Variable domain in full (rest from reference TRBV9 and TRBJ1-6): DSGVTQTPKHLITATGQRVTLRCSPRSGDLSVYWYQQSLDQGLQFLIQYYNGEERAKGNILERFSAQQFPDLHSELNLSSLELGDSALYFCASSVGGAHNSPLHFGNGTRLTVT.